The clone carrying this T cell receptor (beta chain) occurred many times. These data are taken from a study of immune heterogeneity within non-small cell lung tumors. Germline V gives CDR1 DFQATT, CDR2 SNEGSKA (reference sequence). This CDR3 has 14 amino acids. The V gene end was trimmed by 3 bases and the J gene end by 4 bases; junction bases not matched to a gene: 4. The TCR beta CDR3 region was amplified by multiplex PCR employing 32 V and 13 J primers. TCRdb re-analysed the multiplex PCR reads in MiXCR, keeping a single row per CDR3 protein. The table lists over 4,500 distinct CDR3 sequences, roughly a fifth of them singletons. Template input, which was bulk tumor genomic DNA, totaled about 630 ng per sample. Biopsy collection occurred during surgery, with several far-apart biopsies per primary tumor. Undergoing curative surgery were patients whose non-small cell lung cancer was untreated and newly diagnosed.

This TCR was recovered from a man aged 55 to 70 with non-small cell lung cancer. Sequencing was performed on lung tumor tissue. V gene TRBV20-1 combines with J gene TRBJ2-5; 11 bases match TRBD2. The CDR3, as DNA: TGCAGTGCTAGCCCTCTAGCGGGGGGAGAGACCCAGTACTTC. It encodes CSASPLAGGETQYF.